This T cell receptor (beta chain) was identified in a study of CD8 T cells in ankylosing spondylitis. Study observations and caveats: Typical of ankylosing spondylitis blood, it appeared, was a TCR beta motif of under 10 highly homologous variants.

Each CDR3 protein is one row after TCRdb ran MiXCR on the 5' RACE reads. The sample carries about 840,000 distinct CDR3 sequences, approximately 10% recorded once. The CDR3 is made up of 13 amino acids. CDR1 SSHAT and CDR2 FNYEAQ come from the germline V gene (reference sequence). This clonotype has more than one count but fewer than ten. Its antigen is not identified. Compared with germline, one end of the junction differs, possibly owing to a read error. The chain links TRBV7-7 to TRBJ2-5, with D perhaps matching TRBD2 (5 bases). The clonotype was recovered from a male donor with ankylosing spondylitis. Sequencing was done on a sample of blood, either unsorted or a sorted T cell fraction (not recorded which). The CDR3 protein is CASSPFGVETQYF. The CDR3 DNA reads as TGTGCTAGCAGCCCCTTCGGGGTGGAGACCCAGTACTTC.